What follows are 26 T cell receptor beta chains derived from one specimen sequenced in a study of blood T cell repertoires in COVID-19. The protocol was immunoSEQ multiplex PCR, while the TCRdb copy is restricted to in-frame clones and leaves out a portion. This repertoire shows about 140,000 clones, roughly 88% found once; its top ten account for around 5.1%. Sequences were obtained from PBMCs or T cells enriched from blood (not recorded which). Receptor source: a man aged 70-80 years who had been exposed to COVID-19.

This clone appeared a single time. The chain is built from TRBV28 and TRBJ2-1, with D maybe TRBD1 (5 bases). The CDR3 loop spans 13 amino acids. Germline CDR1 is MDHEN and CDR2 is SYDVKM. V shed 6 bases and J shed 7 bases, with 13 bases lying between them. DNA for the CDR3: TGTGCCAGCAGGAACTACAGGCAAAATGAGCAGTTCTTC. Amino acid sequence: CASRNYRQNEQFF. Supplemented by reference TRBV28 and TRBJ2-1, the full variable domain reads DVKVTQSSRYLVKRTGEKVFLECVQDMDHENMFWYRQDPGLGLRLIYFSYDVKMKEKGDIPEGYSVSREKKERFSLILESASTNQTSMYLCASRNYRQNEQFFGPGTRLTVL.

V and J are TRBV7-2 and TRBJ1-2; 7 bases line up with TRBD1. Unmatched junction bases numbered 9, after V lost 5 bases and J lost 0 bases. The germline V gene encodes CDR1 SGHTA and CDR2 FQGNSA. The CDR3 is 16 residues long. CDR3 DNA sequence: TGTGCCAGCAGCCTGCAACAGGGGCGAGCTAACTATGGCTACACCTTC. This sequence encodes CASSLQQGRANYGYTF.

The gene calls are TRBV7-9 and TRBJ1-2; 9 bases map to TRBD1. Germline CDR1 SEHNR, CDR2 FQNEAQ (reference sequence). This CDR3 spans 15 amino acids. V lost 4 bases and J lost 4; bases outside the gene matches: 7. The CDR3 nucleotides are TGTGCCAGCAGCTCTCGGGACAGGGACCCCTATGGCTACACCTTC. It yields the protein CASSSRDRDPYGYTF.

The V and J genes are TRBV2 and TRBJ2-7; tentatively, D is TRBD1 (5 bases). Trimming stripped 5 bases from V and 0 bases from J, with 8 bases between. This CDR3 has 13 amino acids. In germline, CDR1 is SNHLY, CDR2 FYNNEI. CDR3 nucleotides: TGTGCCAGCAGTCATGACAGCTCCTACGAGCAGTACTTC. Its protein product is CASSHDSSYEQYF.

The chain couples TRBV18 to TRBJ2-2; D remains unclear. V was trimmed by 1 base and J by 0 bases, leaving 9 bases between them. Germline V CDR1 and CDR2: KGHSH, LQKENI. CDR3 length: 16 residues. The CDR3 DNA is TGTGCCAGCTCACCACTCGCCAACACGAACACCGGGGAGCTGTTTTTT. As protein: CASSPLANTNTGELFF.

This clone appeared a few times. V usage is TRBV7-8 and J usage is TRBJ2-5, with TRBD2 matching over 14 bases. V gave up 6 bases and J gave up 5 bases; unmatched junction bases: 5. The germline gives CDR1 SGHVS, CDR2 FQNEAQ. CDR3 length equals 15 residues. CDR3 region: CASSSTSGRGETQYF. DNA for the CDR3: TGTGCCAGCAGTTCGACTAGCGGGAGGGGGGAGACCCAGTACTTC. Full variable domain (remainder filled in from reference TRBV7-8 and TRBJ2-5): GAGVSQSPRYKVAKRGQDVALRCDPISGHVSLFWYQQALGQGPEFLTYFQNEAQLDKSGLPSDRFFAERPEGSVSTLKIQRTQQEDSAVYLCASSSTSGRGETQYFGPGTRLLVL.

CDR3 residues: CASSIQGPRATEAFF. CDR3 DNA: TGCGCCAGCAGCATACAGGGGCCGCGGGCAACTGAAGCTTTCTTT. The gene calls are TRBV5-1 and TRBJ1-1; 7 bases match TRBD1. With V trimmed by 4 bases and J by 5 bases, 11 bases remained unmatched. CDR1 and CDR2 (germline): SGHRS, YFSETQ. This CDR3 has 15 residues.

The rearrangement uses TRBV6-5 and TRBJ2-1, with D possibly being TRBD2 (5 bases). The CDR3 is made up of 13 amino acids. The V gene's germline CDR1 is MNHEY and CDR2 SVGAGI. V was pared by 8 bases and J by 5 bases, with 13 bases between. CDR3 residues: CASRGWTDNEQFF. Written as DNA, the CDR3 is TGTGCCAGCCGGGGATGGACGGACAATGAGCAGTTCTTC.

The J gene is TRBJ2-7, the V gene TRBV4-3; D is perhaps TRBD1 (6 bases). The CDR3 is made up of 13 amino acids. Germline V gives CDR1 LGHNA, CDR2 YSLEER. Trimming removed 3 bases from V and 4 bases from J, with 10 bases in between. In nucleotides, the CDR3 is TGCGCCAGCAGCCAGTCAGGGGCGTACGAGCAGTACTTC. Protein product: CASSQSGAYEQYF.

The CDR3 spells CASSHTGRQETQYF. DNA of the CDR3: TGTGCCAGCAGCCACACAGGGAGACAAGAGACCCAGTACTTC. The rearrangement links TRBV3-1 (or the pseudogene TRBV3-2) to TRBJ2-5; possible D gene TRBD1, 6 bases. Germline V gene data show CDR1 as LGHDT and CDR2 as YNNKEL (reference sequence). The CDR3 is 14 residues long. Trimming pared 3 bases from V and 2 bases from J, leaving 10 bases between.

This clone was recorded a few times. The J gene is TRBJ1-2, the V gene TRBV9; tentatively, D is TRBD1 (6 bases). Germline V gene data show CDR1 as SGDLS and CDR2 as YYNGEE. This CDR3 spans 14 amino acids. The V gene lost 3 bases and the J gene lost 7 bases, with 16 bases spanning the gap. The CDR3 region is CASSDGTGFGGYTF. CDR3 sequence (DNA): TGTGCCAGCAGCGACGGCACAGGGTTTGGTGGCTACACCTTC.

The chain employs TRBV27 and TRBJ2-7, with a possible D match to TRBD1 (6 bases). Germline V gene lookup returns CDR1 MNHEY and CDR2 SMNVEV (reference sequence). The ends were cut back, 1 base at V and 2 bases at J, with 12 bases in the middle. This CDR3 is built from 15 residues. CDR3 in DNA: TGTGCCAGCAGTTTATTACAGGGCCTCACCTACGAGCAGTACTTC. Amino acid sequence: CASSLLQGLTYEQYF.

V is TRBV6-1 and J is TRBJ2-5, with 9 bases that match TRBD1. CDR1 is MNHNS and CDR2 is SASEGT in the germline V gene. The CDR3 has 14 amino acids. V lost 3 bases, J lost 5 bases, and 4 bases stayed unmatched. CDR3 region: CASSEDGQGETQYF. The CDR3 nucleotides read TGTGCCAGCAGTGAGGACGGACAGGGGGAGACCCAGTACTTC.

The chain is built from TRBV5-1 and TRBJ1-3; 9 bases are a match to TRBD1. Germline CDR1 reads SGHRS; CDR2 reads YFSETQ. This CDR3 has 16 amino acids. With V trimmed by 1 base and J by 3 bases, 5 bases remained unmatched. Here the CDR3 reads CASSLRGDRDGNTIYF. CDR3 coding DNA: TGCGCCAGCAGCTTGAGGGGGGACAGGGATGGAAACACCATATATTTT.

The J gene is TRBJ2-2, the V gene TRBV28, with D tentatively TRBD1 (6 bases). The CDR3 extends over 15 amino acids. The germline gives CDR1 MDHEN, CDR2 SYDVKM. Trimming pared 4 bases from V and 5 bases from J, leaving 14 bases between. CDR3 sequence: CASSSNRERTGELFF. CDR3 sequence (DNA): TGTGCCAGCAGTTCAAACAGGGAGAGGACCGGGGAGCTGTTTTTT.

J is TRBJ1-3 and V is TRBV19, with TRBD1 as a possible D gene (5 bases). The germline CDR1 and CDR2 sequences are LNHDA and SQIVND (reference sequence). The CDR3 has 15 amino acids. Trimming left V 3 bases short and J 2 bases short, with 11 bases between. The CDR3 loop reads CASSMTREAGNTIYF. In DNA, the CDR3 is TGTGCCAGTAGTATGACCAGGGAAGCTGGAAACACCATATATTTT.

V and J are TRBV7-9 and TRBJ2-7; TRBD2 is a possible D gene (6 bases). The CDR3 extends over 14 amino acids. Trimming removed 5 bases at V and 3 bases at J, with 14 bases between. Germline V gene sequence: CDR1 SEHNR, CDR2 FQNEAQ (reference sequence). The CDR3 DNA reads as TGTGCCAGCAGCCCCGGGACTTCGGTCTACGAGCAGTACTTC. Translation gives CASSPGTSVYEQYF.

This chain uses TRBV4-3 with TRBJ2-3; D may be TRBD1 (6 bases). Germline lookup yields CDR1 LGHNA and CDR2 YSLEER. The ends were cut back, 0 bases at V and 2 bases at J, with 15 bases in the middle. The length of the CDR3 is 17 residues. In DNA, the CDR3 is TGCGCCAGCAGCCAAGATACAGGACAGACCACCACAGATACGCAGTATTTT. Translating it yields CASSQDTGQTTTDTQYF.

This sequence joins TRBV29-1 and TRBJ2-1; D not certain. V lost 5 bases, J lost 10 bases, and 6 bases lay in between. The CDR3 extends over 9 amino acids. CDR1 is SQVTM and CDR2 is ANQGSEA in the germline V gene. The CDR3 protein is CSVTEEQFF. CDR3 DNA: TGCAGCGTTACAGAAGAGCAGTTCTTC.

The V call is TRBV6-5, the J call TRBJ2-1, with D unresolved. The CDR3 length is 14 residues. CDR1 and CDR2 from the germline V gene are MNHEY and SVGAGI. The V gene lost 1 base and the J gene lost 6 bases, with 10 bases spanning the gap. The CDR3 loop reads CASSYLRDGNEQFF. The CDR3 nucleotides read TGTGCCAGCAGTTACTTGCGAGATGGCAATGAGCAGTTCTTC.

J is TRBJ2-5 and V is TRBV6-1; D may be TRBD2 (6 bases). V was pared by 4 bases and J by 3 bases, with 18 bases between. There are 16 residues in the CDR3. Germline assignment: CDR1 MNHNS and CDR2 SASEGT. The chain's CDR3 is CASSVAVGTPEETQYF. CDR3 bases: TGTGCCAGCAGTGTCGCGGTCGGGACTCCCGAAGAGACCCAGTACTTC.

This chain joins TRBV7-2 and TRBJ2-3, with TRBD2 matching 7 bases. The CDR3 length is 16 residues. With 0 bases clipped from V and 2 bases from J, the junction kept 5 bases outside the gene matches. CDR1 is SGHTA and CDR2 is FQGNSA in the germline V gene. This chain's CDR3 is CASSLAGTTNTDTQYF. Written as DNA, the CDR3 is TGTGCCAGCAGCTTAGCAGGGACTACCAACACAGATACGCAGTATTTT.

The rearrangement uses TRBV5-1 and TRBJ1-1; no clear D. The CDR3 covers 15 residues. Germline loops: CDR1 SGHRS, CDR2 YFSETQ. V was clipped by 0 bases and J by 0 bases, with 9 bases between them. For the CDR3, the DNA is TGCGCCAGCAGCTTGGTTGGCTCATTGAACACTGAAGCTTTCTTT. It yields the protein CASSLVGSLNTEAFF.

The chain has TRBV6-2 or TRBV6-3 and TRBJ2-7; a weak D match, TRBD2 (7 bases). Germline V gene data show CDR1 as MNHEY and CDR2 as SVGEGT. The germline V and J ends were trimmed by 0 bases and 3 bases, with 15 bases remaining between them. The CDR3 spans 16 residues. CDR3 region: CASSYSIRGALYEQYF. As DNA, the CDR3 is TGTGCCAGCAGTTACTCGATCCGGGGGGCCCTCTACGAGCAGTACTTC.

The chain joins TRBV7-9 to TRBJ2-3; the match to TRBD1 covers 8 bases. V dropped 4 bases and J dropped 1; count of bases not matched to a gene: 4. This CDR3 contains 15 residues. Per the germline V gene, CDR1 is SEHNR and CDR2 is FQNEAQ (reference sequence). As DNA, the CDR3 is TGTGCCAGCAGCTCGTTGGGACAGGGCACAGATACGCAGTATTTT. Translation gives CASSSLGQGTDTQYF.

The genes are TRBV10-2 and TRBJ1-5; maybe TRBD1 (5 bases). The CDR3 totals 14 residues. Germline V gene sequence: CDR1 WSHSY, CDR2 SAAADI. Trimming removed 2 bases at V and 2 bases at J, with 7 bases between. This CDR3 is CASSEAGGNQPQHF. CDR3 nucleotide sequence: TGCGCCAGCAGTGAGGCGGGGGGCAATCAGCCCCAGCATTTT.